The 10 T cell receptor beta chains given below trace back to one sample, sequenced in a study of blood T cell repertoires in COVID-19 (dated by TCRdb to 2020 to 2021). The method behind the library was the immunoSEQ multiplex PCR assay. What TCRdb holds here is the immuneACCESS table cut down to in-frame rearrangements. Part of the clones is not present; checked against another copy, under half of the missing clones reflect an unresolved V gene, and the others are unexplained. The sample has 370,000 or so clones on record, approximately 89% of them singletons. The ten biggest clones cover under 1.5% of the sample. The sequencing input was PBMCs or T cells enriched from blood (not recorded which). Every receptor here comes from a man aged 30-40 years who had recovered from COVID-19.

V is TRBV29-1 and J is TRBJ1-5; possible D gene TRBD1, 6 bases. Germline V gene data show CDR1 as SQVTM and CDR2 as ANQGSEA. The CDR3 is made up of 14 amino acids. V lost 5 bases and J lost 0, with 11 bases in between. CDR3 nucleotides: TGCAGCGTTCTGGACAGCTATAGCAATCAGCCCCAGCATTTT. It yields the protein CSVLDSYSNQPQHF.

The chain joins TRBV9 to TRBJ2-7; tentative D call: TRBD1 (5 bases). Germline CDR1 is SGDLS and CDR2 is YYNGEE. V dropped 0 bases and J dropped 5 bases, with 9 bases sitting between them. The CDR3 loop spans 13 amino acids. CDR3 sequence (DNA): TGTGCCAGCAGCGTAGTATTAGGGGACGAGCAGTACTTC. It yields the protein CASSVVLGDEQYF.

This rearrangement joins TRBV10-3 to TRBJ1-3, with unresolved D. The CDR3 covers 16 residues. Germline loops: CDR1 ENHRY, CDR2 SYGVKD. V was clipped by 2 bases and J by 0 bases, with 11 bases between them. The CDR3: CAISETDWYSGNTIYF. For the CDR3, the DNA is TGTGCCATCAGTGAGACGGACTGGTACTCTGGAAACACCATATATTTT.

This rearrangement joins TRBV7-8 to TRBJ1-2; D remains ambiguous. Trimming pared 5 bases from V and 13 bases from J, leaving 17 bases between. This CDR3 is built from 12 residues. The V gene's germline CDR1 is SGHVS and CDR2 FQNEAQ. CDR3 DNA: TGTGCCAGCAGCCAACGGTTAGACTACATCACCTTC. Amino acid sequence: CASSQRLDYITF.

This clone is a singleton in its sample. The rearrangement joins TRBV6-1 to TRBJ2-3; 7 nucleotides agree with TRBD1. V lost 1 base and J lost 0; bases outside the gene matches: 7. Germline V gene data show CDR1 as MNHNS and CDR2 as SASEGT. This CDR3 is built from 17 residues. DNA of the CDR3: TGTGCCAGCAGTGAAGAGGACAGGAGACCTAGCACAGATACGCAGTATTTT. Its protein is CASSEEDRRPSTDTQYF.

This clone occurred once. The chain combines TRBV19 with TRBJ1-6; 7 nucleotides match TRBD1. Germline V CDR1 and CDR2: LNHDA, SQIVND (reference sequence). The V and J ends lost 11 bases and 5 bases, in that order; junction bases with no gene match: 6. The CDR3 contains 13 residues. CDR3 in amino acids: CAAGTAHNSPLHF. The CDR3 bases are TGTGCCGCAGGGACAGCACATAATTCACCCCTCCACTTT.

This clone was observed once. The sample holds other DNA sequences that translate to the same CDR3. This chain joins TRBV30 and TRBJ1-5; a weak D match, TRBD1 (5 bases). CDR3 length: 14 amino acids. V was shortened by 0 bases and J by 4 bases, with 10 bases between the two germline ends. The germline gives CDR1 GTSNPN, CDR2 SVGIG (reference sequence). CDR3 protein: CAWSVPGGNQPQHF. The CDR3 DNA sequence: TGTGCCTGGAGTGTCCCGGGGGGAAATCAGCCCCAGCATTTT.

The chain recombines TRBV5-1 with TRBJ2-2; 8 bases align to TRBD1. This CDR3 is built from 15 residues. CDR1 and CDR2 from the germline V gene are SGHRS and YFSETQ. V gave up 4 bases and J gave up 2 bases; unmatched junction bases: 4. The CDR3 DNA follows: TGCGCCAGCAGCACCGCAGGGGGCAACACCGGGGAGCTGTTTTTT. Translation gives CASSTAGGNTGELFF.

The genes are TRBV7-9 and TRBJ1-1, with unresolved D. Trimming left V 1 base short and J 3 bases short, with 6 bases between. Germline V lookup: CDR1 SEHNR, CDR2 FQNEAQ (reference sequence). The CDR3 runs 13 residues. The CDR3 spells CASSLDRDTEAFF. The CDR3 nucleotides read TGTGCCAGCAGCTTAGACCGGGACACTGAAGCTTTCTTT.

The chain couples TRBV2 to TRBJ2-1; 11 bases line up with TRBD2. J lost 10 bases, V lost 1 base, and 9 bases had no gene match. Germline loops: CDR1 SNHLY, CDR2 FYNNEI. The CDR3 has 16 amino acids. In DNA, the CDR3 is TGTGCCAGCAGTGAAGGGAGACTAGCGGGGCCGCAGGAGCAGTTCTTC. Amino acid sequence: CASSEGRLAGPQEQFF.